The clone carrying this T cell receptor (beta chain) appeared many times. Germline CDR1 is SGHVS and CDR2 is FQNEAQ. CDR3 size: 17 residues. Germline trimming cut 4 bases from V and 7 bases from J; bases unmatched to any gene: 11. These data belong to a study of T cells after yellow fever vaccination. Turning to the study itself: The fractions with low cell numbers were processed using SMART-Seq v4 Ultra Low Input.

The study made its TCR cDNA through 5'RACE template switching. That step introduced a universal primer site along with UMIs. TCRdb analysed the 5' RACE reads with MiXCR anew, one entry per CDR3 protein. Of 110,000 to 150,000 distinct CDR3 sequences listed, approximately 6.6% were seen once; the top ten hold more than 0.6%. This receptor was obtained from a young man who received the YFV17D yellow fever vaccine. The source material was CD4+ T cells sorted from PBMCs, sampled 10 days after the yellow fever booster vaccination. The V call is TRBV7-8, the J call TRBJ2-1; 12 nucleotides align to TRBD2. CDR3 region: CASSSGRLAGAANEQFF. The CDR3 DNA is TGTGCCAGCAGCTCGGGCCGACTAGCGGGAGCAGCAAATGAGCAGTTCTTC. The variable domain in full, with the rest retrieved from reference TRBV7-8 and TRBJ2-1, is GAGVSQSPRYKVAKRGQDVALRCDPISGHVSLFWYQQALGQGPEFLTYFQNEAQLDKSGLPSDRFFAERPEGSVSTLKIQRTQQEDSAVYLCASSSGRLAGAANEQFFGPGTRLTVL.